One sample yielded the 15 T cell receptor beta chains listed below, sequenced in a study of early T cells in non-severe SARS-CoV-2 infection. A single record per CDR3 protein comes from TCRdb applying MiXCR to the 5' RACE reads. The data contain about 76,000 distinct CDR3 sequences, 11% of them singletons. The material sequenced was whole blood. These receptors were taken from an adult who was a healthcare worker with PCR-confirmed SARS-CoV-2 infection or an uninfected control (not recorded which).

This clonotype occurred many times. V gene TRBV20-1 combines with J gene TRBJ2-6; 9 nucleotides align to TRBD2. Trimming took 6 bases from V and 3 from J; bases not matched to a gene: 9. The germline V gene encodes CDR1 DFQATT and CDR2 SNEGSKA (reference sequence). The CDR3 consists of 16 residues. CDR3 coding DNA: TGCAGTGCCCCGCGGGGGGGCCTAGGTGGGGCCAACGTCCTGACTTTC. It encodes CSAPRGGLGGANVLTF.

This clonotype was picked up a small number of times. The J gene is TRBJ2-3, the V gene TRBV18; unclear D gene. Trimming stripped 2 bases from V and 0 bases from J, with 6 bases between. The germline CDR1 and CDR2 sequences are KGHSH and LQKENI. There are 14 residues in the CDR3. CDR3 sequence reads: CASSPVGSTDTQYF. Here the CDR3 DNA reads TGTGCCAGCTCACCAGTGGGCAGCACAGATACGCAGTATTTT. Using reference TRBV18 and TRBJ2-3 for the parts outside the CDR3, the full variable domain is NAGVMQNPRHLVRRRGQEARLRCSPMKGHSHVYWYRQLPEEGLKFMVYLQKENIIDESGMPKERFSAEFPKEGPSILRIQQVVRGDSAAYFCASSPVGSTDTQYFGPGTRLTVL.

This clonotype was seen a few times. The V call is TRBV5-4, the J call TRBJ2-7; D tentatively fits TRBD1 or TRBD2 (5 bases each). The V gene's germline CDR1 is SGHNT and CDR2 YYREEE (reference sequence). Trimming shortened V by 5 bases and J by 3 bases, and 21 bases separated the two germline ends. This CDR3 contains 16 residues. CDR3 nucleotides: TGTGCCAGCAGGCGTACGTCCGGGACGGATAGCTACGAGCAGTACTTC. It encodes CASRRTSGTDSYEQYF.

The table lists this clonotype with many counts. The rearrangement joins TRBV6-1 to TRBJ1-5, with a tentative D call TRBD1 (5 bases). Trimming shortened V by 5 bases and J by 1 base, and 12 bases separated the two germline ends. The V gene's germline CDR1 is MNHNS and CDR2 SASEGT. The CDR3 has 15 residues. The CDR3 here is CASSPERDSNQPQHF. As DNA, the CDR3 is TGTGCCAGCAGTCCGGAAAGGGACAGCAATCAGCCCCAGCATTTT.

The chain combines TRBV5-1 with TRBJ2-5; no firm D call. V was pared by 0 bases and J by 3 bases, with 18 bases between. Germline V CDR1 and CDR2: SGHRS, YFSETQ. The CDR3 totals 17 residues. The CDR3 nucleotides read TGCGCCAGCAGCTTGGTTTCGGCACGCCGCCTTAAAGAGACCCAGTACTTC. As protein: CASSLVSARRLKETQYF.

There are many counts of this clonotype. The rearrangement uses TRBV7-2 and TRBJ1-2; D may be TRBD1 (5 bases). This CDR3 spans 17 amino acids. Trimming stripped 7 bases from V and 0 bases from J, with 21 bases between. The V gene's germline CDR1 is SGHTA and CDR2 FQGNSA. CDR3 DNA sequence: TGTGCCAGCATTGCCGGGAGGGGCTTCCCCCCTAACTATGGCTACACCTTC. Translation gives CASIAGRGFPPNYGYTF.

This clonotype has a handful of counts. The V call is TRBV20-1, the J call TRBJ2-2; D gene ambiguous. Germline CDR1 reads DFQATT; CDR2 reads SNEGSKA (reference sequence). This CDR3 is built from 14 residues. V lost 3 bases and J lost 1, with 9 bases in between. The CDR3 nucleotides read TGCAGTGCTAGTGGCCGAGGGAACACCGGGGAGCTGTTTTTT. Protein product: CSASGRGNTGELFF.

This clonotype came up many times. This chain connects TRBV6-2 or TRBV6-3 to TRBJ2-3; tentative D call: TRBD1 (5 bases). This CDR3 is 15 amino acids long. Germline assignment: CDR1 MNHEY and CDR2 SVGEGT. Trimming cost V 8 bases and J 2 bases, with 17 bases left between them. In DNA form, the CDR3 reads TGTGCCAGCGGTCCCGAGTGGGGCCCCACAGATACGCAGTATTTT. Translating it yields CASGPEWGPTDTQYF.

The chain is built from TRBV12-3 or TRBV12-4 and TRBJ1-2; TRBD1 is a possible D gene (6 bases). This CDR3 spans 16 amino acids. Deletions cut 1 base from V and 3 bases from J, with 15 bases between. DNA of the CDR3: TGTGCCAGCAGTTTAGATGGGGGCGCGCGTCACTATGGCTACACCTTC. This encodes CASSLDGGARHYGYTF.

A remark on this clonotype: Possible read error: a much larger clone is one base away. The rearrangement uses TRBV5-6 and TRBJ1-1, with TRBD1 identical over 8 bases. CDR1 and CDR2 from the germline V gene are SGHDT and YYEEEE. The CDR3 has 15 residues. This chain's CDR3 is CASSYGQGISTKAFF. The CDR3 DNA is TGTGCCAGCAGCTACGGACAGGGCATTAGCACTAAAGCTTTCTTT.

This clonotype has a count of ten or more. This rearrangement joins TRBV29-1 to TRBJ2-3; D assignment may be TRBD1 or TRBD2 (5 bases each). Trimming pared 3 bases from V and 1 base from J, leaving 11 bases between. This CDR3 spans 14 amino acids. CDR1 is SQVTM, CDR2 ANQGSEA, per germline. CDR3 loop: CSVEPGGGTDTQYF. CDR3 sequence (DNA): TGCAGCGTTGAGCCTGGGGGTGGCACAGATACGCAGTATTTT.

This clonotype has more than one count but fewer than ten. V usage is TRBV7-3 and J usage is TRBJ2-1; no clear D. Trimming took 0 bases from V and 6 from J, leaving 6 bases between them. Germline loops: CDR1 SGHTA, CDR2 FQGTGA. CDR3 size: 13 residues. The CDR3 reads CASSLTLGNEQFF. CDR3 sequence (DNA): TGTGCCAGCAGCTTAACGCTGGGCAATGAGCAGTTCTTC.

This chain links TRBV7-2 with TRBJ1-5, with 9 nucleotides matching TRBD1. The CDR3 is 15 residues long. Germline V lookup: CDR1 SGHTA, CDR2 FQGNSA. The trim removed 5 bases at V and 2 bases at J, leaving 4 bases unmatched. The CDR3 loop reads CASSGRQGGNQPQHF. CDR3 nucleotide sequence: TGTGCCAGCAGCGGTAGACAGGGGGGCAATCAGCCCCAGCATTTT.

This clonotype was seen ten or more times. The chain links TRBV7-3 to TRBJ2-1; 9 bases fit TRBD1. Per germline, CDR1 SGHTA and CDR2 FQGTGA. The CDR3 consists of 15 residues. V shed 6 bases and J 7 bases; nucleotides not matched to a gene: 10. In nucleotides, the CDR3 is TGTGCCAGCAGTGCCGGACAGGGGAGGGGGAATGAGCAGTTCTTC. It translates to CASSAGQGRGNEQFF.

This chain connects TRBV6-2 or TRBV6-3 to TRBJ1-1; possibly TRBD1 for D (6 bases). This CDR3 spans 14 amino acids. Germline V gene lookup returns CDR1 MNHEY and CDR2 SVGEGT. With 5 bases removed from V and 2 bases from J, the gap between germline ends came to 12 bases. CDR3 in amino acids: CASSQRTDNTEAFF. Written as DNA, the CDR3 is TGTGCCAGCAGTCAGAGGACAGATAACACTGAAGCTTTCTTT.